A selection of T cell receptor beta chains follows, all from one sample in a study of cytomegalovirus exposure and HLA in healthy donors. Clones were read by immunoSEQ multiplex PCR, and TCRdb kept only the in-frame ones, dropping some. The repertoire consists of about 79,000 clones, with approximately 93% occurring once and the leading ten covering 3.6%. Sequenced: PBMCs. These receptors were obtained from a woman in her twenties or thirties in good health and CMV-seronegative. Each CDR3 is given with its conserved first and last residue. The D gene is left open where the match is weak. Part of the rows lack a size; the others show once, few, many or a class for expanded clones.

TRBD1	once	TRBJ1-6	TRBV9	CASSALRDRNSPLHF	TGTGCCAGCAGCGCCCTCCGGGACAGAAATTCACCCCTCCACTTT
-	-	TRBJ1-5	TRBV28	CASKTGGNQPQHF	TGTGCCAGCAAGACCGGGGGCAATCAGCCCCAGCATTTT
-	few	TRBJ2-7	TRBV5-1	CASSLRGGEAGNEQYF	TGCGCCAGCAGCTTGAGGGGGGGAGAGGCAGGGAACGAGCAGTACTTC
TRBD2	-	TRBJ2-7	TRBV6-5	CASSYSPGRGDEQYF	TGTGCCAGCAGTTACTCGCCCGGGAGGGGTGACGAGCAGTACTTC
TRBD2	-	TRBJ2-1	TRBV5-1	CASSSGTSVGEQFF	TGCGCCAGCAGCTCCGGGACTAGCGTGGGTGAGCAGTTCTTC
TRBD2	-	TRBJ2-1	TRBV27	CASGTSGRNSYNEQFF	TGTGCCAGCGGGACTAGCGGGAGGAACTCCTACAATGAGCAGTTCTTC
TRBD2	once	TRBJ2-1	TRBV28	CASHAPPGQRTSGAYNEQFF	TGTGCCAGCCACGCCCCCCCGGGACAGAGGACTAGCGGGGCTTACAATGAGCAGTTCTTC
TRBD2	-	TRBJ2-1	TRBV6-6	CASSYSSGLAYNEQFF	TGTGCCAGCAGTTACTCTTCCGGACTAGCCTACAATGAGCAGTTCTTC
-	-	TRBJ2-2	TRBV4-2	CASSQLSSTGELFF	TGTGCCAGCAGCCAGCTAAGTAGCACCGGGGAGCTGTTTTTT
TRBD1	-	TRBJ1-6	TRBV14	CASSPLTGNSPLHF	TGTGCCAGCAGCCCACTGACAGGGAATTCACCCCTCCACTTT
TRBD1	-	TRBJ1-1	TRBV29-1	CSVTNRGRNTEAFF	TGCAGCGTCACCAACAGGGGTAGGAACACTGAAGCTTTCTTT
-	-	TRBJ1-5	TRBV4-2	CASSQGRGNNQPQHF	TGTGCCAGCAGCCAAGGTCGGGGGAACAATCAGCCCCAGCATTTT
TRBD2	-	TRBJ2-5	TRBV6-1	CASSTGLARETQYF	TGTGCCAGCAGTACCGGACTAGCACGAGAGACCCAGTACTTC
TRBD2	-	TRBJ2-2	TRBV7-9	CASSFAGTSGGGTGELFF	TGTGCCAGCAGCTTTGCCGGGACTAGCGGGGGGGGCACCGGGGAGCTGTTTTTT
-	-	TRBJ2-3	TRBV9	CASTLDVTSTDTQYF	TGTGCCAGCACCCTAGATGTGACTAGCACAGATACGCAGTATTTT
TRBD1	few	TRBJ1-5	TRBV2	CASTMTGLEGQPQHF	TGTGCCAGCACAATGACAGGGTTGGAGGGGCAGCCCCAGCATTTT
TRBD1	-	TRBJ1-4	TRBV18	CASSIGTGNEKLFF	TGTGCCAGCTCAATCGGGACAGGGAATGAAAAACTGTTTTTT
-	-	TRBJ1-1	TRBV15	CATSLRGGYTEAFF	TGTGCCACCAGCCTTCGGGGGGGTTACACTGAAGCTTTCTTT
TRBD1	-	TRBJ2-1	TRBV7-3	CASSLLGTGKDEQFF	TGTGCCAGCAGCTTATTGGGGACAGGGAAAGATGAGCAGTTCTTC
-	-	TRBJ1-5	TRBV7-9	CASSSQGQPQHF	TGTGCCAGCAGCTCCCAGGGTCAGCCCCAGCATTTT
TRBD1	-	TRBJ2-1	TRBV4-1	CASSQPGQGVYEQFF	TGCGCCAGCAGCCAACCGGGACAGGGAGTATATGAGCAGTTCTTC
-	-	TRBJ1-5	TRBV6-5	CASSYSSSDQPQHF	TGTGCCAGCAGTTACTCCTCCAGTGATCAGCCCCAGCATTTT
-	-	TRBJ1-4	TRBV7-9	CASSLGAGTPEKLFF	TGTGCCAGCAGCTTAGGAGCCGGGACACCCGAAAAACTGTTTTTT
TRBD2	-	TRBJ2-7	TRBV6-1	CASSDTAGGSYEQYF	TGTGCCAGCAGTGACACAGCGGGGGGCTCCTACGAGCAGTACTTC
-	once	TRBJ2-1	TRBV7-8	CASSLAGRYNEQFF	TGTGCCAGCAGCTTAGCGGGGAGGTACAATGAGCAGTTCTTC
TRBD1	-	TRBJ1-3	TRBV18	CASSPFTGVPGNTIYF	TGTGCCAGCTCACCATTCACAGGGGTACCTGGAAACACCATATATTTT
TRBD1	-	TRBJ1-1	TRBV5-5	CASSGTTGGGTEAFF	TGTGCCAGCAGCGGGACCACAGGGGGCGGAACTGAAGCTTTCTTT
-	-	TRBJ2-3	TRBV6-1	CASTFGTGTDTQYF	TGTGCCAGCACCTTTGGGACTGGCACAGATACGCAGTATTTT
TRBD2	-	TRBJ2-1	TRBV6-1	CASSGWTSGRGEQFF	TGTGCCAGCAGTGGGTGGACTAGCGGGAGGGGTGAGCAGTTCTTC
TRBD2	once	TRBJ2-7	TRBV5-1	CASSSTGTSDYEQYF	TGCGCCAGCAGCTCCACCGGGACTAGCGACTACGAGCAGTACTTC
-	-	TRBJ1-2	TRBV12-2	CASRRALQGSLAYGYTF	TGTGCAAGTCGCCGTGCCCTACAGGGGTCCCTCGCCTATGGCTACACCTTC
TRBD2	-	TRBJ2-5	TRBV27	CASRLAGGLRETQYF	TGTGCCAGCAGACTAGCGGGGGGCCTCCGGGAGACCCAGTACTTC
TRBD2	-	TRBJ2-1	TRBV7-9	CASRPGLAIHEQFF	TGTGCCAGCCGACCCGGACTAGCGATCCATGAGCAGTTCTTC
-	-	TRBJ1-1	TRBV9	CASSVGGGLRAGTEAFF	TGTGCCAGCAGCGTAGGGGGGGGGCTCCGAGCGGGCACTGAAGCTTTCTTT
TRBD1	-	TRBJ1-4	TRBV5-4	CASSLDRDRTNEKLFF	TGTGCCAGCAGCTTGGATCGGGACAGGACTAATGAAAAACTGTTTTTT
-	-	TRBJ2-3	TRBV11-1	CASSPGADTQYF	TGTGCCAGCAGCCCAGGGGCAGATACGCAGTATTTT
-	few	TRBJ2-7	TRBV30	CAWSVAIPPQREQYF	TGTGCCTGGAGTGTAGCTATCCCCCCCCAGCGCGAGCAGTACTTC
TRBD1	-	TRBJ1-4	TRBV7-9	CASSYWTGTNEKLFF	TGTGCCAGCAGCTACTGGACAGGGACTAATGAAAAACTGTTTTTT
TRBD1	-	TRBJ1-2	TRBV6-1	CASSDPDRGSGYTF	TGTGCCAGCAGTGACCCGGACAGGGGGAGCGGCTACACCTTC
TRBD2	-	TRBJ2-7	TRBV9	CASSVEVREGEQYF	TGTGCCAGCAGCGTAGAAGTCAGGGAGGGCGAGCAGTACTTC
TRBD1	-	TRBJ2-7	TRBV28	CASSSPGTGSSYEQYF	TGTGCCAGCAGTTCTCCCGGGACAGGATCCTCCTACGAGCAGTACTTC
-	-	TRBJ1-2	TRBV6-5	CASSSDKTYGYTF	TGTGCCAGCAGTTCTGATAAGACTTATGGCTACACCTTC
TRBD1	-	TRBJ1-1	TRBV30	CAWGPGGMIF	TGTGCCTGGGGTCCAGGGGGTATGATCTTT
TRBD1	-	TRBJ2-7	TRBV9	CASSPPNPGQGFPSEQYF	TGTGCCAGCAGCCCCCCGAATCCGGGACAGGGTTTTCCCAGCGAGCAGTACTTC
TRBD1	-	TRBJ1-4	TRBV5-1	CASRMGQGVPNEKLFF	TGCGCCAGCAGAATGGGACAGGGGGTCCCTAATGAAAAACTGTTTTTT
-	-	TRBJ1-1	TRBV19	CASSPLTLNTEAFF	TGTGCCAGTAGTCCGCTGACACTGAACACTGAAGCTTTCTTT
-	-	TRBJ2-6	TRBV28	CASSFQLGGANVLTF	TGTGCCAGCAGTTTTCAACTCGGGGGGGCCAACGTCCTGACTTTC
-	-	TRBJ2-7	TRBV7-2	CASSYRGGGSYEQYF	TGTGCCAGCAGCTATCGCGGGGGCGGCTCCTACGAGCAGTACTTC
-	once	TRBJ2-3	TRBV9	CASSVGGRSTDTQYF	TGTGCCAGCAGCGTCGGCGGCCGTAGCACAGATACGCAGTATTTT
-	once	TRBJ1-3	TRBV7-9	CASSLTHVRGGGNTIYF	TGTGCCAGCAGCTTAACCCACGTCAGGGGAGGGGGAAACACCATATATTTT
-	-	TRBJ1-3	TRBV7-3	CASSLAGAGNTIYF	TGTGCCAGCAGCTTAGCAGGGGCTGGAAACACCATATATTTT
TRBD1	-	TRBJ2-7	TRBV5-1	CASSWNGQGRKEQYF	TGCGCCAGCAGCTGGAACGGACAGGGGCGGAAGGAGCAGTACTTC
-	-	TRBJ1-1	TRBV18	CASSGGLDTEAFF	TGTGCCAGCTCCGGGGGGCTCGACACTGAAGCTTTCTTT